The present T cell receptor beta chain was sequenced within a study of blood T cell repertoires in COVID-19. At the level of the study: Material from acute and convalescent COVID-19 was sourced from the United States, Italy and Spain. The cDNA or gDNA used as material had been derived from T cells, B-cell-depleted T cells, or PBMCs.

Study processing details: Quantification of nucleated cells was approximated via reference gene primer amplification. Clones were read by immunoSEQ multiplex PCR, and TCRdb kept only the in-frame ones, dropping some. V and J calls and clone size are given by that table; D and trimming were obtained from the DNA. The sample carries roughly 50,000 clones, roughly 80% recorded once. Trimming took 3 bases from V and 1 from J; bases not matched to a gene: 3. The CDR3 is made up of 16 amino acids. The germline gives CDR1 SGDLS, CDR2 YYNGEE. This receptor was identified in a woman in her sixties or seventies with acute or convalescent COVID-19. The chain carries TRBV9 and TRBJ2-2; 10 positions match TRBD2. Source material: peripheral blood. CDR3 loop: CASSGRTSGNTGELFF. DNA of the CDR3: TGTGCCAGCAGCGGCCGGACTAGCGGGAACACCGGGGAGCTGTTTTTT.